This T cell receptor (beta chain) was identified during a study of shared clonotypes between healthy human individuals. The wider study: The people who gave samples were a couple of women and a few men aged 18 to 49.

Some 90 million PBMCs were counted before genomic DNA extraction. From germline, CDR1 is SQVTM and CDR2 ANQGSEA. The length of the CDR3 is 11 residues. Deletions cut 2 bases from V and 4 bases from J, with 6 bases between. This clone is a singleton in its sample. Replicate PCRs were loaded with around 0.3 ug DNA from unsorted PBMC, approximately 31,000 T cell genomes. The assay was immunoSEQ multiplex PCR, and TCRdb's table has in-frame clones only and misses some. The table shows roughly 500,000 clones, with about 78% occurring only once. Sequenced input: PBMCs. The chain recombines TRBV29-1 with TRBJ2-7; D might be TRBD1 (5 bases). The TCR was taken from a woman in her 40s in good health. Some clones in this sample may be carry-over from other donors' samples. In DNA form, the CDR3 reads TGCAGCGTTGAAAGGGGTTACGAGCAGTACTTC. Protein sequence: CSVERGYEQYF.